The clone carrying this T cell receptor beta chain was detected a few times. Per the germline V gene, CDR1 is MNHEY and CDR2 is SMNVEV (reference sequence). The CDR3 runs to 14 residues. V lost 4 bases, J lost 5 bases, and 14 bases lay in between. Combining a sample-barcoded 5' primer with a J-beta primer mix, a second PCR ran for about 6 to 11 cycles. MiXCR, run by TCRdb on the 5' RACE reads, gives a single entry per CDR3 protein. The sample lists over 1,200,000 distinct CDR3 sequences; roughly 59% were seen once. The sample originates from a study of blood T cells in healthy people across ages. The sequenced sample was blood. This clonotype was sampled from a man younger than 35 in good health. The V and J genes are TRBV27 and TRBJ2-5; D may be TRBD1 (6 bases). In DNA, the CDR3 is TGTGCCAGCAGTTCAGAAGGGGGAGCGGAGACCCAGTACTTC. The encoded protein is CASSSEGGAETQYF.